Below, 18 T cell receptor beta chains from the same sample are listed, as sequenced in a study of blood T cell repertoires in COVID-19. The method was immunoSEQ multiplex PCR; TCRdb's version includes in-frame clones alone and lacks a portion of them. The sample records over 120,000 clones, over 75% being singletons. The material sequenced was peripheral blood. The receptor set was obtained from a human donor in a cohort sampled during active COVID-19.

V is TRBV10-3 and J is TRBJ2-5; the match to TRBD1 covers 7 bases. The germline CDR1 and CDR2 sequences are ENHRY and SYGVKD. Trimming cost V 6 bases and J 3 bases; bases outside gene matches: 7. CDR3 length: 14 residues. CDR3 region: CAISPGTEKETQYF. The CDR3, as DNA: TGTGCCATCAGCCCCGGGACAGAGAAAGAGACCCAGTACTTC.

The gene calls are TRBV19 and TRBJ2-7, with 7 bases identical to TRBD1. This CDR3 is 16 amino acids long. With V trimmed by 4 bases and J by 4 bases, 13 bases remained unmatched. The germline CDR1 and CDR2 sequences are LNHDA and SQIVND (reference sequence). The CDR3 DNA reads TGTGCCAGTAGTACCCGGACAGGTTTGGGGAAGTACGAGCAGTACTTC. This encodes CASSTRTGLGKYEQYF. Full variable domain (rest looked up from reference TRBV19 and TRBJ2-7): DGGITQSPKYLFRKEGQNVTLSCEQNLNHDAMYWYRQDPGQGLRLIYYSQIVNDFQKGDIAEGYSVSREKKESFPLTVTSAQKNPTAFYLCASSTRTGLGKYEQYFGPGTRLTVT.

J is TRBJ1-3 and V is TRBV7-2, with TRBD1 identical over 9 bases. V dropped 1 base and J dropped 3; count of bases not matched to a gene: 1. CDR1 and CDR2 (germline): SGHTA, FQGNSA. The CDR3 extends over 15 amino acids. The CDR3 DNA reads as TGTGCCAGCAGCTTAGAGACAGGGGGTGGAAACACCATATATTTT. Translated, it gives CASSLETGGGNTIYF.

V gene TRBV18 combines with J gene TRBJ1-2; D is perhaps TRBD1 (5 bases). Trimming removed 3 bases from V and 6 bases from J, with 17 bases in between. Germline CDR1 is KGHSH and CDR2 is LQKENI. The CDR3 contains 15 residues. CDR3 sequence reads: CASSPEAGPRHGYTF. The DNA for the CDR3 is TGTGCCAGCTCACCCGAAGCGGGACCTCGGCATGGCTACACCTTC.

This chain uses TRBV6-5 with TRBJ2-3; 9 nucleotides agree with TRBD1. Unmatched junction bases numbered 2, after V lost 8 bases and J lost 2 bases. Germline CDR1 and CDR2: MNHEY and SVGAGI. The CDR3 extends over 13 amino acids. The CDR3 sequence is CASGDRVTDTQYF. The CDR3 region has the DNA TGTGCCAGCGGGGACAGGGTCACAGATACGCAGTATTTT.

In its sample, this clone was seen a few times. The chain uses TRBV4-1 and TRBJ1-6; D is ambiguous. Germline V gene lookup returns CDR1 MGHRA and CDR2 YSYEKL. V was clipped by 0 bases and J by 10 bases, with 13 bases between them. CDR3 length: 15 residues. The chain's CDR3 is CASSQEWAGGSPLHF. The CDR3 nucleotides read TGCGCCAGCAGCCAAGAATGGGCTGGTGGCTCACCCCTCCACTTT.

The rearrangement uses TRBV5-1 and TRBJ1-3; the D gene is possibly TRBD1 (6 bases). The V and J ends lost 0 bases and 4 bases respectively, with 8 bases between them. Per germline, CDR1 SGHRS and CDR2 YFSETQ. This CDR3 region has 14 residues. The CDR3 coding sequence is TGCGCCAGCAGCTTGGAGGACAGAGGAAACACCATATATTTT. Amino acids: CASSLEDRGNTIYF.

A remark on this clone: At the DNA level, this CDR3 is encoded by other sequences in the same sample as well. The chain employs TRBV5-1 and TRBJ2-3; 9 bases map to TRBD2. This CDR3 contains 14 residues. CDR1 is SGHRS and CDR2 is YFSETQ in the germline V gene. V was clipped by 0 bases and J by 4 bases; unmatched bases: 0. CDR3 protein: CASSLVAGADTQYF. The CDR3 DNA is TGCGCCAGCAGCTTGGTAGCGGGAGCAGATACGCAGTATTTT.

This chain joins TRBV5-4 and TRBJ2-2; a possible D gene is TRBD1 (5 bases). Trimming shortened V by 4 bases and J by 4 bases, and 17 bases separated the two germline ends. Germline V gene lookup returns CDR1 SGHNT and CDR2 YYREEE (reference sequence). The CDR3 is 16 amino acids. CDR3: CASSPLKGSPTGELFF. DNA for the CDR3: TGTGCCAGCAGCCCCTTGAAGGGGTCACCCACCGGGGAGCTGTTTTTT.

The V call is TRBV3-1 (or the pseudogene TRBV3-2), the J call TRBJ2-2; a weak D match, TRBD1 (6 bases). Germline V gene sequence: CDR1 LGHDT, CDR2 YNNKEL (reference sequence). V dropped 2 bases and J dropped 7 bases, with 17 bases sitting between them. The CDR3 length is 16 residues. The CDR3 here is CASSQSLGGSVGELFF. CDR3 nucleotide sequence: TGTGCCAGCAGCCAATCCTTAGGGGGAAGCGTCGGGGAGCTGTTTTTT.

This clone came up once. The chain couples TRBV3-1 (or the pseudogene TRBV3-2) to TRBJ1-2; D is uncertain. Trimming left V 4 bases short and J 8 bases short, with 20 bases between. Germline CDR1 and CDR2: LGHDT and YNNKEL (reference sequence). CDR3 length: 15 amino acids. The CDR3 coding sequence is TGTGCCAGCAGCCCGGACCTCGGGGAGGGATACGGCTACACCTTC. Translation gives CASSPDLGEGYGYTF.

The chain combines TRBV29-1 with TRBJ1-2; D is perhaps TRBD1 (6 bases). Germline lookup yields CDR1 SQVTM and CDR2 ANQGSEA. There are 13 residues in the CDR3. Trimming took off 4 bases at V and 5 bases at J, with 14 bases between the two ends. The CDR3 loop is CSVGMGASYGYTF. The CDR3 nucleotides read TGCAGCGTTGGGATGGGGGCCTCTTATGGCTACACCTTC.

This chain connects TRBV18 to TRBJ2-5; weak D call: TRBD1 (6 bases). Trimming cost V 2 bases and J 5 bases, with 9 bases left between them. Germline values: CDR1 KGHSH, CDR2 LQKENI. This CDR3 has 13 amino acids. The CDR3 bases are TGTGCCAGCTCACCAGACAGGAAGGAGACCCAGTACTTC. Translating gives CASSPDRKETQYF.

This rearrangement joins TRBV6-6 to TRBJ1-5; perhaps TRBD1 as D (6 bases). The V gene's germline CDR1 is MNHNY and CDR2 SVGAGI (reference sequence). This CDR3 is built from 14 residues. Trimming removed 6 bases at V and 0 bases at J, with 9 bases between. Here the CDR3 reads CASSMDSSNQPQHF. In DNA form, the CDR3 reads TGTGCCAGCAGCATGGACAGTAGCAATCAGCCCCAGCATTTT.

In its sample, this clone was seen a few times. The CDR3 here is CATSLDRGEYEQYF. The CDR3 bases are TGTGCCACCAGTTTAGACAGGGGGGAGTACGAGCAGTACTTC. V and J are TRBV15 and TRBJ2-7, with TRBD1 identical over 9 bases. After removal of 6 bases from V and 4 bases from J, the junction contained 7 bases not matched to a gene. The CDR3 sequence is 14 residues long. Germline-derived CDR1 and CDR2 are LNHNV and YYDKDF (reference sequence). The full variable domain, with the rest looked up from reference TRBV15 and TRBJ2-7, is DAMVIQNPRYQVTQFGKPVTLSCSQTLNHNVMYWYQQKSSQAPKLLFHYYDKDFNNEADTPDNFQSRRPNTSFCFLDIRSPGLGDTAMYLCATSLDRGEYEQYFGPGTRLTVT.

The CDR3 sequence is CASSQAQYTEAFF. The CDR3 nucleotides are TGTGCCAGCAGCCAAGCCCAATACACTGAAGCTTTCTTT. The V and J genes are TRBV14 and TRBJ1-1; no clear D gene. From germline, CDR1 is SGHDN and CDR2 FVKESK. V was clipped by 1 base and J by 3 bases, with 6 bases between them. The CDR3 is 13 amino acids.

The chain links TRBV11-2 to TRBJ2-7; no definite D call. This CDR3 has 13 residues. V lost 4 bases and J 13 bases, leaving 20 bases between the germline ends. Per the germline V gene, CDR1 is SGHAT and CDR2 is FQNNGV. Written as DNA, the CDR3 is TGTGCCAGCAGCTCCTCTTACCAGTCCCGGGTTTACGTC. This encodes CASSSSYQSRVYV.

This chain uses TRBV10-3 with TRBJ1-2; D is unresolved. From germline, CDR1 is ENHRY and CDR2 SYGVKD. The germline V and J ends were trimmed by 3 bases and 7 bases, with 12 bases remaining between them. The CDR3 has 13 amino acids. CDR3: CAISDTAGSGYTF. CDR3 coding DNA: TGTGCCATCAGTGATACAGCGGGTAGTGGCTACACCTTC.